The source of this T cell receptor beta chain is a study of shared clonotypes between healthy human individuals. Assay execution took place at the deep level. Ten immunoSEQ deep assay plates were used to sequence unsorted PBMC DNA. Sequencing used immunoSEQ multiplex PCR; TCRdb keeps in-frame clones, though not all of them. The sample includes some 500,000 clones, 79% of them seen just once. Germline V CDR1 and CDR2: SGHTA, FQGTGA. The CDR3 length is 16 residues. V was clipped by 5 bases and J by 0 bases; unmatched bases: 6. Healthy adults negative for HIV, lacking recent acute infections or vaccinations, served as donors.

Sequencing used PBMCs. This chain links TRBV7-3 with TRBJ2-2, with 7 bases fitting TRBD2. The clonotype originates from a middle-aged woman in good health. Some clones in this sample may be carry-over from other donors' samples. The DNA for the CDR3 is TGTGCCAGCAGCCCTCGGGGGGACCCGAACACCGGGGAGCTGTTTTTT. Protein sequence: CASSPRGDPNTGELFF.